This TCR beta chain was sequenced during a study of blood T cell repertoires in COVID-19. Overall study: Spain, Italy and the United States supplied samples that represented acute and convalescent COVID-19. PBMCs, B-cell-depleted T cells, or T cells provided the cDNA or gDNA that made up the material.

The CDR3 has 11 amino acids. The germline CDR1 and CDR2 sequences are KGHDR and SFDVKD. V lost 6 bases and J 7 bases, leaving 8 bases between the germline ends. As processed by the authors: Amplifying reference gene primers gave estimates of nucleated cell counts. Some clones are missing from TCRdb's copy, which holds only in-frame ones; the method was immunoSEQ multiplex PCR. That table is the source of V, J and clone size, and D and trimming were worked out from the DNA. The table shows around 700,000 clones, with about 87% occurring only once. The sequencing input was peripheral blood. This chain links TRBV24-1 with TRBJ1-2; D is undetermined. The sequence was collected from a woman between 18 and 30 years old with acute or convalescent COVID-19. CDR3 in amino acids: CATSHGSGYTF. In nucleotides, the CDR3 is TGTGCCACCAGTCACGGGTCTGGCTACACCTTC.